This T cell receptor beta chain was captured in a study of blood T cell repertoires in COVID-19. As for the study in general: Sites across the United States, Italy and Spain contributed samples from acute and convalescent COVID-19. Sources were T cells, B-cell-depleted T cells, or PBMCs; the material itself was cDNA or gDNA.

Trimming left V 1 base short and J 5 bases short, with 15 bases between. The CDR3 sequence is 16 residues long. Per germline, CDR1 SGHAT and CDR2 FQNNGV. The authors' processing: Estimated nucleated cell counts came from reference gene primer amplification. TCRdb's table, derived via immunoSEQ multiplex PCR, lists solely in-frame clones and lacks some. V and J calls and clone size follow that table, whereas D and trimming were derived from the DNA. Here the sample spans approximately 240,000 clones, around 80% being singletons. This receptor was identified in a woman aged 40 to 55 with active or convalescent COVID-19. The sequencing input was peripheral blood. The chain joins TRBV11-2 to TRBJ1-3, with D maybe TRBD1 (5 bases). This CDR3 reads CASSLVGRAERNTIYF. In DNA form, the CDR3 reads TGTGCCAGCAGCTTAGTGGGCAGGGCTGAACGAAACACCATATATTTT.